The 26 T cell receptor beta chains below were found in one sample sequenced in a study of shared clonotypes between healthy human individuals. The repertoire was sequenced with immunoSEQ multiplex PCR; TCRdb's copy has only in-frame clones and lacks some. The sample lists 2 million or so clones, about 95% seen once, with 0.13% in the top ten. The sample comprised naive CD4+ T cells sorted from blood. The subset is: CD45RA+ positively selected. All receptors come from a man younger than 35 in good health.

For this clone: Within the sample, other DNA sequences also encode this same CDR3. V and J are TRBV18 and TRBJ2-3, with a possible D match to TRBD1 (5 bases). This CDR3 comprises 15 residues. The V gene's germline CDR1 is KGHSH and CDR2 LQKENI. V shed 2 bases and J shed 2 bases, with 11 bases lying between them. CDR3 residues: CASSPVQGFTDTQYF. CDR3 DNA sequence: TGTGCCAGCTCACCAGTCCAGGGATTCACAGATACGCAGTATTTT.

V is TRBV4-1 and J is TRBJ1-5; tentative D call: TRBD1 (5 bases). The CDR3 contains 15 residues. Per germline, CDR1 MGHRA and CDR2 YSYEKL. V was pared by 0 bases and J by 2 bases, with 8 bases between. CDR3 residues: CASSQDGAGNQPQHF. CDR3 nucleotides: TGCGCCAGCAGCCAAGATGGGGCGGGCAATCAGCCCCAGCATTTT.

The CDR3 loop is CASSVEGSNEQYF. CDR3 nucleotide sequence: TGTGCCAGCAGCGTAGAAGGATCGAACGAGCAGTACTTC. The chain carries TRBV9 and TRBJ2-7; no firm D call. Trimming took 0 bases from V and 5 from J, leaving 9 bases between them. This CDR3 has 13 residues. The germline gives CDR1 SGDLS, CDR2 YYNGEE.

The rearrangement links TRBV5-1 to TRBJ1-5; 11 bases match TRBD1. CDR1 SGHRS and CDR2 YFSETQ come from the germline V gene. With V trimmed by 4 bases and J by 6 bases, 6 bases remained unmatched. This CDR3 has 15 amino acids. The CDR3, as DNA: TGCGCCAGCAGCGTGGGACAGGGGGACTTTCAGCCCCAGCATTTT. Translation: CASSVGQGDFQPQHF.

The chain combines TRBV18 with TRBJ1-3; 9 bases fit TRBD1. J was trimmed by 4 bases and V by 4 bases; bases with no gene match: 11. The CDR3 has 17 amino acids. Germline V CDR1 and CDR2: KGHSH, LQKENI. Here the CDR3 reads CASSHVLQGATGNTIYF. The CDR3 DNA reads TGTGCCAGCTCACACGTCCTACAGGGGGCTACCGGAAACACCATATATTTT.

This clone was observed a single time. The rearrangement uses TRBV28 and TRBJ2-1, with TRBD1 matching over 8 bases. This CDR3 is 13 amino acids long. V lost 7 bases, J lost 8 bases, and 7 bases stayed unmatched. Looked up from germline, CDR1 is MDHEN and CDR2 is SYDVKM. The CDR3 region is CASIGQGRDEQFF. CDR3 DNA sequence: TGTGCCAGCATCGGACAGGGCAGGGATGAGCAGTTCTTC.

The chain uses TRBV6-5 and TRBJ1-3, with D possibly being TRBD1 (6 bases). From germline, CDR1 is MNHEY and CDR2 SVGAGI. The CDR3 length is 12 residues. V gave up 10 bases and J gave up 11 bases, with 18 bases separating them. The CDR3 protein is CATRTAALAIYF. The CDR3 DNA is TGTGCCACCCGGACAGCCGCTTTGGCCATATATTTT.

This clone was counted a single time. The chain combines TRBV5-8 with TRBJ1-1, with D perhaps matching TRBD1 (5 bases). The V gene lost 9 bases and the J gene lost 4 bases, with 16 bases spanning the gap. CDR1 and CDR2 from the germline V gene are SGHTS and YDEGEE. CDR3 length equals 13 residues. The CDR3 sequence is CAMGTGMGTEAFF. In DNA, the CDR3 is TGTGCCATGGGGACTGGGATGGGCACTGAAGCTTTCTTT.

The chain uses TRBV7-9 and TRBJ1-2; D is uncertain. The germline V and J ends were trimmed by 2 bases and 4 bases, with 8 bases remaining between them. CDR1 SEHNR and CDR2 FQNEAQ come from the germline V gene (reference sequence). This CDR3 contains 13 residues. DNA for the CDR3: TGTGCCAGCAGCTTAACGGACCGCTATGGCTACACCTTC. The encoded protein is CASSLTDRYGYTF.

The chain has TRBV5-1 and TRBJ2-1; 11 bases line up with TRBD1. Germline loops: CDR1 SGHRS, CDR2 YFSETQ. J was trimmed by 4 bases and V by 4 bases; bases with no gene match: 7. CDR3 size: 16 residues. The CDR3 nucleotides are TGCGCCAGCAGCACAAGGACAGGGGGCACATACAATGAGCAGTTCTTC. Encoded protein: CASSTRTGGTYNEQFF.

The chain recombines TRBV5-1 with TRBJ1-2; tentatively, D is TRBD1 (5 bases). With 1 base removed from V and 0 bases from J, the gap between germline ends came to 13 bases. There are 16 residues in the CDR3. Per the germline V gene, CDR1 is SGHRS and CDR2 is YFSETQ. The CDR3 here is CASSLSLQGANYGYTF. For the CDR3, the DNA is TGCGCCAGCAGCTTGAGCCTGCAGGGAGCTAACTATGGCTACACCTTC. The full variable domain, in which reference TRBV5-1 and TRBJ1-2 provide the parts outside the CDR3, is KAGVTQTPRYLIKTRGQQVTLSCSPISGHRSVSWYQQTPGQGLQFLFEYFSETQRNKGNFPGRFSGRQFSNSRSEMNVSTLELGDSALYLCASSLSLQGANYGYTFGSGTRLTVV.

This chain uses TRBV5-6 with TRBJ2-6; D is possibly TRBD2 (6 bases). CDR3 length: 17 amino acids. Germline loops: CDR1 SGHDT, CDR2 YYEEEE. Trimming took off 4 bases at V and 0 bases at J, with 14 bases between the two ends. The CDR3 here is CASSALGLISGANVLTF. The CDR3 nucleotides are TGTGCCAGCAGCGCACTGGGACTCATCTCTGGGGCCAACGTCCTGACTTTC. Variable domain in full (rest from reference TRBV5-6 and TRBJ2-6): DAGVTQSPTHLIKTRGQQVTLRCSPKSGHDTVSWYQQALGQGPQFIFQYYEEEERQRGNFPDRFSGHQFPNYSSELNVNALLLGDSALYLCASSALGLISGANVLTFGAGSRLTVL.

The genes are TRBV29-1 and TRBJ1-2, with D possibly matching TRBD1 (5 bases). V lost 4 bases and J 8 bases, leaving 14 bases between the germline ends. The CDR3 sequence is 12 residues long. The germline gives CDR1 SQVTM, CDR2 ANQGSEA. CDR3 protein: CSVGGTRGGYTF. Written as DNA, the CDR3 is TGCAGCGTTGGGGGGACCCGAGGAGGCTACACCTTC.

The V gene is TRBV2, the J gene TRBJ2-1, with 11 bases matching TRBD2. Unmatched junction bases numbered 12, after V lost 5 bases and J lost 3 bases. This CDR3 has 18 amino acids. In germline, CDR1 is SNHLY, CDR2 FYNNEI. The CDR3 nucleotides are TGTGCCAGCAGTTTGGTCCCGCTAGCGGGGGGTAACTACAATGAGCAGTTCTTC. This encodes CASSLVPLAGGNYNEQFF.

The chain employs TRBV27 and TRBJ2-5; maybe TRBD1 (6 bases). This CDR3 is built from 13 residues. The V gene lost 3 bases and the J gene lost 3 bases, with 8 bases spanning the gap. CDR1 and CDR2 (germline): MNHEY, SMNVEV (reference sequence). CDR3 sequence: CASSLRTEETQYF. CDR3 nucleotides: TGTGCCAGCAGTTTGCGGACAGAAGAGACCCAGTACTTC.

The chain is built from TRBV11-2 and TRBJ2-2; unclear D gene. CDR1 is SGHAT, CDR2 FQNNGV, per germline. Trimming took off 5 bases at V and 3 bases at J, with 7 bases between the two ends. The CDR3 length is 13 residues. Here the CDR3 reads CASSLLYTGELFF. The CDR3 DNA is TGTGCCAGCAGCCTGCTCTACACCGGGGAGCTGTTTTTT.

V and J are TRBV29-1 and TRBJ2-2; no firm D call. The CDR3 runs 14 residues. Trimming took off 2 bases at V and 2 bases at J, with 9 bases between the two ends. Germline CDR1 reads SQVTM; CDR2 reads ANQGSEA. CDR3 nucleotides: TGCAGCGTTGAAACGCTAGATAACACCGGGGAGCTGTTTTTT. Translation gives CSVETLDNTGELFF.

The chain couples TRBV5-4 to TRBJ2-1; no clear D gene. The CDR3 consists of 12 residues. Per germline, CDR1 SGHNT and CDR2 YYREEE (reference sequence). Trimming cost V 1 base and J 10 bases, with 9 bases left between them. The CDR3 loop reads CASSLRLTEQFF. In nucleotides, the CDR3 is TGTGCCAGCAGCTTGCGATTGACGGAGCAGTTCTTC.

Written as DNA, the CDR3 is TGTGCCAGCAGCCCGGTTCAGGGGATTGTCAAAAACATTCAGTACTTC. It yields the protein CASSPVQGIVKNIQYF. The chain recombines TRBV7-8 with TRBJ2-4; perhaps TRBD1 as D (6 bases). CDR3 length: 16 amino acids. The V gene's germline CDR1 is SGHVS and CDR2 FQNEAQ. V gave up 5 bases and J gave up 3 bases, with 17 bases separating them.

J is TRBJ2-3 and V is TRBV10-3; TRBD2 aligns across 8 bases. The germline gives CDR1 ENHRY, CDR2 SYGVKD. The CDR3 is 15 amino acids. The V and J ends lost 6 bases and 4 bases, in that order; junction bases with no gene match: 9. The CDR3 reads CAISQGLAPADTQYF. The CDR3 bases are TGTGCCATCAGCCAAGGACTAGCTCCGGCAGATACGCAGTATTTT.

This sequence joins TRBV9 and TRBJ2-7, with D perhaps matching TRBD1 (6 bases). CDR1 SGDLS and CDR2 YYNGEE come from the germline V gene. V was cut by 4 bases and J by 2 bases, with 25 bases left in between. The CDR3 spans 18 residues. CDR3 sequence (DNA): TGTGCCAGCAGCCCACTTGACACGACAGGCGCCCAACCCTACGAGCAGTACTTC. The encoded protein is CASSPLDTTGAQPYEQYF.

The chain links TRBV7-2 to TRBJ2-3; D remains unclear. The CDR3 length is 14 residues. V lost 5 bases, J lost 2 bases, and 11 bases lay in between. Germline V CDR1 and CDR2: SGHTA, FQGNSA. The CDR3 sequence: CASSPITVTDTQYF. In DNA, the CDR3 is TGTGCCAGCAGCCCTATAACCGTCACAGATACGCAGTATTTT.

This chain links TRBV5-5 with TRBJ2-5; D possibly uses TRBD1 or TRBD2 (6 bases each). The germline V gene encodes CDR1 SGHKS and CDR2 YYEKEE (reference sequence). Trimming cost V 0 bases and J 5 bases, with 14 bases left between them. The CDR3 is 15 residues long. CDR3 DNA sequence: TGTGCCAGCAGCTTGGCTCGGACAGCGGGCGAGACCCAGTACTTC. This gives the protein CASSLARTAGETQYF.

The chain links TRBV29-1 to TRBJ2-7; TRBD2 agrees at 7 bases. This CDR3 is 15 amino acids long. Losses at the gene ends were 0 bases for V and 2 bases for J; bases not matched to a gene: 7. Germline-derived CDR1 and CDR2 are SQVTM and ANQGSEA. The CDR3 loop is CSVEEGVAGPYEQYF. CDR3 DNA: TGCAGCGTTGAAGAGGGAGTAGCGGGCCCCTACGAGCAGTACTTC.

This chain's CDR3 is CASSLDRAGLNSPLHF. The CDR3 nucleotides read TGTGCCAGCAGCTTAGATCGGGCAGGACTTAATTCACCCCTCCACTTT. V usage is TRBV11-2 and J usage is TRBJ1-6, with D hard to call. Looked up from germline, CDR1 is SGHAT and CDR2 is FQNNGV. Trimming shortened V by 0 bases and J by 6 bases, and 12 bases separated the two germline ends. This CDR3 comprises 16 residues.

The CDR3 reads CASSPQDRVVTEAFF. The CDR3 bases are TGTGCCAGCAGCCCCCAGGACAGGGTTGTAACTGAAGCTTTCTTT. The chain is built from TRBV14 and TRBJ1-1; TRBD1 matches 8 bases. CDR3 length: 15 amino acids. J was trimmed by 5 bases and V by 4 bases; bases with no gene match: 9. Germline V lookup: CDR1 SGHDN, CDR2 FVKESK.